The 3 T cell receptor beta chains in this list originate from one sample, sequenced in a study of control samples from healthy donors and cancer patients. Sequencing was performed with immunoSEQ multiplex PCR; in TCRdb, only in-frame clones are kept and a portion is missing. The sample comprises about 60,000 clones, 85% of which are singletons, and about 5% rests with the top ten. Sequences were obtained from blood. These receptors were collected from a man aged 35-49 years in good health.

The chain combines TRBV28 with TRBJ2-2, with 7 bases identical to TRBD2. The CDR3 loop spans 17 amino acids. V lost 5 bases, J lost 7 bases, and 16 bases stayed unmatched. Per the germline V gene, CDR1 is MDHEN and CDR2 is SYDVKM. The CDR3 spells CASSHAPTSKRGGELFF. For the CDR3, the DNA is TGTGCCAGCAGTCACGCACCGACTAGCAAAAGGGGCGGGGAGCTGTTTTTT.

The rearrangement uses TRBV4-3 and TRBJ1-2, with D possibly being TRBD1 (6 bases). CDR3 length: 15 amino acids. CDR1 is LGHNA and CDR2 is YSLEER in the germline V gene. V was pared by 1 base and J by 8 bases, with 17 bases between. CDR3 amino acids: CASSQGHRETGGYTF. For the CDR3, the DNA is TGCGCCAGCAGCCAAGGGCACAGGGAGACGGGCGGCTACACCTTC.

The rearrangement joins TRBV5-8 to TRBJ1-2; possible D gene TRBD1, 6 bases. V lost 5 bases, J lost 0 bases, and 14 bases lay in between. Looked up from germline, CDR1 is SGHTS and CDR2 is YDEGEE. CDR3 length: 15 residues. CDR3 DNA: TGTGCCAGCAGGCCTGGACAGAGGTCTAACTATGGCTACACCTTC. Residues: CASRPGQRSNYGYTF.